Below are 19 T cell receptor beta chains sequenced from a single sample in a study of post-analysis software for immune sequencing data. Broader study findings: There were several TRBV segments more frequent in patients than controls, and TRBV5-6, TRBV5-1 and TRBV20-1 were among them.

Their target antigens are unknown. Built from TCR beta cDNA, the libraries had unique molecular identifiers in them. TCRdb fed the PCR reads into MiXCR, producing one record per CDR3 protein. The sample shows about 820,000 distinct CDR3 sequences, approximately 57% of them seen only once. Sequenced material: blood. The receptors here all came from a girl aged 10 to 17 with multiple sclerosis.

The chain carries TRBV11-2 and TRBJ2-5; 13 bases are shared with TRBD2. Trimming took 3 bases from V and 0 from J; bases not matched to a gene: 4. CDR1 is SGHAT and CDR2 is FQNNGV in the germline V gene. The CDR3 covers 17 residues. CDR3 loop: CASSLTSGGTYQETQYF. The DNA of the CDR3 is TGTGCCAGCAGCTTGACTAGCGGGGGGACGTACCAAGAGACCCAGTACTTC.

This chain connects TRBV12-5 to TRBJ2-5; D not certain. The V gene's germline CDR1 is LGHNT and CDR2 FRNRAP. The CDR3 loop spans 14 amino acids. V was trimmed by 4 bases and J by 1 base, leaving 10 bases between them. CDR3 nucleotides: TGTGCTAGTGGTTCGGTGGGCGGCCAAGAGACCCAGTACTTC. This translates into CASGSVGGQETQYF.

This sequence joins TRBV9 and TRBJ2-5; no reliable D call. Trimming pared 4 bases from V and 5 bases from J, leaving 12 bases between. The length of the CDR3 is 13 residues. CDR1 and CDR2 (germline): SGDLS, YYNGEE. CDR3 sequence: CASSSRVRETQYF. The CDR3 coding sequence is TGTGCCAGCAGCTCCCGGGTCCGGGAGACCCAGTACTTC.

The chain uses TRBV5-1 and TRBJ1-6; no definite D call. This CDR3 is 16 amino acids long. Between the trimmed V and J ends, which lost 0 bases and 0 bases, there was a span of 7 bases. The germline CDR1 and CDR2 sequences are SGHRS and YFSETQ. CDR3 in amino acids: CASSLARSSYNSPLHF. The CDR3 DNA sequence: TGCGCCAGCAGCTTGGCCCGGAGCTCCTATAATTCACCCCTCCACTTT. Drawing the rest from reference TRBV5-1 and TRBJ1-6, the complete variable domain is KAGVTQTPRYLIKTRGQQVTLSCSPISGHRSVSWYQQTPGQGLQFLFEYFSETQRNKGNFPGRFSGRQFSNSRSEMNVSTLELGDSALYLCASSLARSSYNSPLHFGNGTRLTVT.

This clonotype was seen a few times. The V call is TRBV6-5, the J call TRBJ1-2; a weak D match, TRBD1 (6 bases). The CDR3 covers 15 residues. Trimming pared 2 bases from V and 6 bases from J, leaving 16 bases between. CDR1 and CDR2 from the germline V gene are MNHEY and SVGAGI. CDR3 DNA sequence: TGTGCCAGCAGTTACGGTACAGGGTCCTTCGATGGCTACACCTTC. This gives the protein CASSYGTGSFDGYTF.

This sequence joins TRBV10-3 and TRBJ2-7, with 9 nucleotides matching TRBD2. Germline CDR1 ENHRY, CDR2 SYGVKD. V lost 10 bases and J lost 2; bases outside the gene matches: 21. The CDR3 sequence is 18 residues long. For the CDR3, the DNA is TGTGCCACCGCTAGGGCTAGCGGGACGATGTCAACTACCTACGAGCAGTACTTC. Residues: CATARASGTMSTTYEQYF.

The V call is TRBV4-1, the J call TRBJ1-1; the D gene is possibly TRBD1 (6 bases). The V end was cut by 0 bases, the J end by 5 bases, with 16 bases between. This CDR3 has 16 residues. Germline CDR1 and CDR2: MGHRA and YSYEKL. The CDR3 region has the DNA TGCGCCAGCAGCCAAGATCGCCGGGGGCCGGGGACTGAAGCTTTCTTT. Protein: CASSQDRRGPGTEAFF.

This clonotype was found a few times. CDR3 region: CASSLAPSGSPDTQYF. Here the CDR3 DNA reads TGCGCCAGCAGCTTGGCCCCTAGCGGGAGTCCAGATACGCAGTATTTT. The V call is TRBV5-1, the J call TRBJ2-3; 10 bases map to TRBD2. Germline V gene data show CDR1 as SGHRS and CDR2 as YFSETQ. The CDR3 consists of 16 residues. The junction had 5 bases not matched to a gene; V was cut back by 0 bases and J by 4 bases.

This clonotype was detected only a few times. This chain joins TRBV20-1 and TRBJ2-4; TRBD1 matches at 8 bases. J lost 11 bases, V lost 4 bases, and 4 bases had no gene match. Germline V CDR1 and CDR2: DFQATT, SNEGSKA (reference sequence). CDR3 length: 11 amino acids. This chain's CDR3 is CSATDRGVQYF. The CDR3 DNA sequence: TGCAGTGCTACAGACAGGGGAGTTCAGTACTTC.

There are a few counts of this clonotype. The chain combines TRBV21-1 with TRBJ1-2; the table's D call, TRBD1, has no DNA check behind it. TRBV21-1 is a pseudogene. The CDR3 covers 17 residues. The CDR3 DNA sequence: TGTGCCAGCAGCAAAGGACCAGACAGGGAGGAGGACTATGGCTACACCTTC. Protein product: CASSKGPDREEDYGYTF.

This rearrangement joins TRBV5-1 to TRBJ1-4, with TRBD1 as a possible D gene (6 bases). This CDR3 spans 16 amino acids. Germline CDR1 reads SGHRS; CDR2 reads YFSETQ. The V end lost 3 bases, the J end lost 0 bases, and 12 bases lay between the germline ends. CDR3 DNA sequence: TGCGCCAGCAGCTCCACAGGGTCATCAACTAATGAAAAACTGTTTTTT. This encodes CASSSTGSSTNEKLFF.

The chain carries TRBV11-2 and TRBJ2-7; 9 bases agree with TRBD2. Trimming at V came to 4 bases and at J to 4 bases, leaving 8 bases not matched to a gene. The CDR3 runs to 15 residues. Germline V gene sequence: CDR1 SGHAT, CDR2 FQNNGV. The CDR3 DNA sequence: TGTGCCAGCAGCTCAACACTAGCGGGTTCTTACGAGCAGTACTTC. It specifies CASSSTLAGSYEQYF.

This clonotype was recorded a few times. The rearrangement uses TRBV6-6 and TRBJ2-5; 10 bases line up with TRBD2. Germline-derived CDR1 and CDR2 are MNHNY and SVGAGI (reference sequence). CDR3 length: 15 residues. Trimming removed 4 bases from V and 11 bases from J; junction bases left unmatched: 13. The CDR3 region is CASSSIPGLAWEQYF. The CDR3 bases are TGTGCCAGCAGTTCCATTCCGGGACTAGCGTGGGAGCAGTACTTC.

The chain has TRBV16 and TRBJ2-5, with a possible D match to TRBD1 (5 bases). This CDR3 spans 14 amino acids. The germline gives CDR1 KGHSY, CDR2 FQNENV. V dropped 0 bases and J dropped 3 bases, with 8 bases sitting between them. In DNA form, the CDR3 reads TGTGCCAGCAGCCAATCGTTAGGGGAAGAGACCCAGTACTTC. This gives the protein CASSQSLGEETQYF.

The CDR3 DNA is TGCAGCGGAGGAAAGAAGTCTAGCGCACGTGGTGAGCAGTTCTTC. Protein sequence: CSGGKKSSARGEQFF. The genes are TRBV29-1 and TRBJ2-1; TRBD2 is a possible D gene (6 bases). Trimming removed 7 bases from V and 9 bases from J, with 25 bases in between. Germline-derived CDR1 and CDR2 are SQVTM and ANQGSEA. The CDR3 sequence is 15 residues long.

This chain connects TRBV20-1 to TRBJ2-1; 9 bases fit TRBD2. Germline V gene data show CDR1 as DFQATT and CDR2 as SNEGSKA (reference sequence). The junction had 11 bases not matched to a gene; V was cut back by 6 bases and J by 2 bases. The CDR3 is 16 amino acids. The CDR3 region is CSASRGGDPTYNEQFF. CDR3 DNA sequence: TGCAGTGCATCACGCGGGGGGGACCCAACCTACAATGAGCAGTTCTTC.

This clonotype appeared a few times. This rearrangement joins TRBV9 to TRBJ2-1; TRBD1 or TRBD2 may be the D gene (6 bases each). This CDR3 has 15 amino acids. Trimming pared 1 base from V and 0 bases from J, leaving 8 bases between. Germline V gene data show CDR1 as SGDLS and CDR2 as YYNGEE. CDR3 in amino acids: CASSVKGGSYNEQFF. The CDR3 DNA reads TGTGCCAGCAGCGTAAAGGGGGGCTCCTACAATGAGCAGTTCTTC. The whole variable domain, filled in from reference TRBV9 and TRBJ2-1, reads DSGVTQTPKHLITATGQRVTLRCSPRSGDLSVYWYQQSLDQGLQFLIQYYNGEERAKGNILERFSAQQFPDLHSELNLSSLELGDSALYFCASSVKGGSYNEQFFGPGTRLTVL.

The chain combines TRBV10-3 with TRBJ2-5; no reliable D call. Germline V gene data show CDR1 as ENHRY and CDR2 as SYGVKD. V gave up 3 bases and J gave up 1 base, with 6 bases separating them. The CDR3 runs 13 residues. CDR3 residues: CAISDGLQETQYF. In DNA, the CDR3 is TGTGCCATCAGTGATGGCCTCCAAGAGACCCAGTACTTC.

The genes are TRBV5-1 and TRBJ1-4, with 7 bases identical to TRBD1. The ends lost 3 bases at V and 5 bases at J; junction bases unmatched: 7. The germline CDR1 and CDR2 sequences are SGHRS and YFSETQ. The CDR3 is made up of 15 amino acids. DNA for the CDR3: TGCGCCAGCAGCTCACCGGGACAGCCGAATGAAAAACTGTTTTTT. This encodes CASSSPGQPNEKLFF.